The clone carrying this T cell receptor beta chain was seen only a few times. Its antigen remains unknown. In germline, CDR1 is SGHRS, CDR2 YFSETQ. The CDR3 has 14 residues. V was pared by 0 bases and J by 6 bases, with 12 bases between. Libraries for TCRalpha and TCRbeta carried sample barcodes and unique molecular identifiers via 5'RACE. From the 5' RACE reads, TCRdb called clonotypes with MiXCR, one entry per CDR3 protein. The sample holds 350,000 to 400,000 distinct CDR3 sequences, around 21% seen once. The source of the sample is a study of T-cell memory formation after mild COVID-19. Study-level information: Largely, TCR clusters stayed within a single donor. The study's findings and limits: Clones that contracted from day 15 to 85 were balanced CD4/CD8, while later expanders leaned CD4+. CD4+ clones that contracted lay mainly in CM and EM; CD8+ ones lay in EMRA.

This clonotype was obtained from an adult woman who had mild COVID-19 (a few samples of this study predate the infection). Cell type and time point are not known. Material: PBMCs or a T cell subset sorted from them (not recorded which). This chain uses TRBV5-1 with TRBJ1-1, with D uncertain. The CDR3 sequence: CASSLGQPGSEAFF. The CDR3 nucleotides are TGCGCCAGCAGCTTGGGACAACCGGGCTCTGAAGCTTTCTTT.